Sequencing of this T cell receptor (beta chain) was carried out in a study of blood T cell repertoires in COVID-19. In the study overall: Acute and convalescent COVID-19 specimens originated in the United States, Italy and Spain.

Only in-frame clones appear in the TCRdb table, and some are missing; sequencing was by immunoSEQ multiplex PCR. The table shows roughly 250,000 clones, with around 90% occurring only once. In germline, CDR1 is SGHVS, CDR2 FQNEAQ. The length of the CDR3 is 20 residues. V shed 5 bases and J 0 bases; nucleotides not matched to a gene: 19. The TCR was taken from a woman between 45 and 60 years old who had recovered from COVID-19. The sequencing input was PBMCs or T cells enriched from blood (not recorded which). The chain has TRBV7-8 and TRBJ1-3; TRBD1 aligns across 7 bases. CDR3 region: CASSPVWGTEPSASGNTIYF. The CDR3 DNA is TGTGCCAGCAGCCCTGTATGGGGGACAGAACCCTCCGCCTCTGGAAACACCATATATTTT.